A selection of T cell receptor beta chains follows, all from one sample in a study of identical twins. Each CDR3 protein is one row after TCRdb ran MiXCR on the 5' RACE reads. Of 1.5 million to 2 million distinct CDR3 sequences in the sample, around 33% were seen once. Sequencing was carried out using cord blood. These receptors all stem from a newborn girl in good health. CDR3s include the opening cysteine and the closing phenylalanine or tryptophan. Fields, in order: J gene, D gene, V gene, clone size, CDR3 DNA, CDR3 protein. The D gene is left open where the match is weak. Not all rows give a size; the values are once, few, many and, for expanded clones, a class.

TRBJ2-1 | TRBD1 | TRBV20-1 | NA | TGCAGTGCTAGCCCGACAGGGGCCTACAATGAGCAGTTCTTC | CSASPTGAYNEQFF
TRBJ2-7 | NA | TRBV5-1 | few | TGCGCCAGCAGCTTGGCGGTCTTTACCTACGAGCAGTACTTC | CASSLAVFTYEQYF
TRBJ2-1 | NA | TRBV6-6 | few | TGTGCCAGCAGAATCGGGACTCTTGAGCAGTTCTTC | CASRIGTLEQFF
TRBJ2-7 | NA | TRBV28 | few | TGTGCCAGCTGTTCAGAGAACTGGTTCGGGCAGTACTTC | CASCSENWFGQYF
TRBJ1-2 | NA | TRBV10-3 | few | TGTGCCATCAGTGAGAACCTGAGCTATGGCTACACCTTC | CAISENLSYGYTF
TRBJ2-1 | NA | TRBV6-6 | few | NA | CASSYNSGPAYNEQFF
TRBJ2-3 | NA | TRBV24-1 | NA | TGTGCCACCAGTGAGGACGGGTTAGATACGCAGTATTTT | CATSEDGLDTQYF
TRBJ2-5 | NA | TRBV20-1 | few | TGCAGTGCTCACAAATGGGGGGCTCAAGAGACCCAGTACTTC | CSAHKWGAQETQYF
TRBJ2-4 | NA | TRBV9 | NA | TGTGCCAGCAGCGTTGGGTCCCTCGGAAACATTCAGTACTTC | CASSVGSLGNIQYF
TRBJ1-2 | NA | TRBV4-1 | few | TGCGCCAGCAGCCGATACGGTGGACAGAACTATGGCTACACCTTC | CASSRYGGQNYGYTF
TRBJ2-1 | TRBD2 | TRBV29-1 | few | TGCAGCGCCTTAAGCGGGGGCTCCTACAATGAGCAGTTCTTC | CSALSGGSYNEQFF
TRBJ2-3 | TRBD2 | TRBV20-1 | few | TGCAGTGCTAGAGATGTACATAGCGGGGGCACAGATACGCAGTATTTT | CSARDVHSGGTDTQYF
TRBJ2-3 | NA | TRBV5-6 | NA | TGTGCCAGCAGCGCGGTGACAGGAGCGTTCACAGATACGCAGTATTTT | CASSAVTGAFTDTQYF
TRBJ2-1 | NA | TRBV19 | NA | TGTGCCAGTAAAGGACTACCCTACAATGAGCAGTTCTTC | CASKGLPYNEQFF
TRBJ2-3 | TRBD2 | TRBV12-3/TRBV12-4 | NA | TGTGCCAGCAGTTTATCCTATAGCGGGAGCACAGATACGGAGTATTTT | CASSLSYSGSTDTEYF
TRBJ2-3 | NA | TRBV25-1 | many | TGTGCCAGCAGTGAACAGGGGTATACGCAGTATTTT | CASSEQGYTQYF
TRBJ1-2 | TRBD1 | TRBV20-1 | few | TGCAGTGCTAGAAGAGGACAGGCTGCCCCGGGCTATGGCTACACCTTC | CSARRGQAAPGYGYTF
TRBJ1-1 | NA | TRBV14 | NA | TGTGCCAGCAGTACCGTTGGGGTCGGAATGAACACTGAAGCTTTCTTT | CASSTVGVGMNTEAFF
TRBJ2-1 | NA | TRBV29-1 | many | TGCAGCGTTCCCCTTTACAATGAGCAGTTCTTC | CSVPLYNEQFF
TRBJ1-1 | TRBD1 | TRBV5-4 | NA | TGTGCCAGCAGCTCACAGACAGGGGTCTCTGAAGCTTTCTTT | CASSSQTGVSEAFF
TRBJ2-1 | TRBD2 | TRBV27 | few | TGTGCCAGCAGTTCGACTAGCGGGCCCTCCTCCTACAATGAGCAGTTCTTC | CASSSTSGPSSYNEQFF
TRBJ2-5 | TRBD2 | TRBV29-1 | NA | TGCAGCGTTGACAGGGTGGCGGGAGAGAGAGAGACCCAGTACTTC | CSVDRVAGERETQYF
TRBJ1-2 | TRBD1 | TRBV7-8 | few | TGTGCCAGCAGCTTAGTAGCAGGGGGCACTAACTATGGCTACACCTTC | CASSLVAGGTNYGYTF
TRBJ1-2 | NA | TRBV7-8 | NA | TGTGCCAGCAGCTTAGCACGGGACACCGCAGTACGGTATGGCTACACCTTC | CASSLARDTAVRYGYTF
TRBJ2-1 | NA | TRBV6-5 | NA | TGTGCCAGCAGTTACTCTCGGAACAATGAGCAGTTCTTC | CASSYSRNNEQFF
TRBJ2-7 | NA | TRBV15 | NA | TGTGCCACCAGCAGAGACAGGGTAACTCTTCCCTATGAGCAGTACTTC | CATSRDRVTLPYEQYF
TRBJ1-4 | NA | TRBV7-2 | NA | TGTGCCAGCAGCCCCGAGACAGTTCTTAATGAAAAACTGTTTTTT | CASSPETVLNEKLFF
TRBJ2-7 | TRBD2 | TRBV25-1 | few | TGTGCCAGCAGTGGTTCCAGCGGGAGGGCCAGCTCCTACGAGCAGTACTTC | CASSGSSGRASSYEQYF
TRBJ2-1 | NA | TRBV6-6 | many | TGCGCCAGCAGCTATTCCAATGAGCAGTTCTTC | CASSYSNEQFF
TRBJ2-2 | TRBD2 | TRBV27 | NA | TGTGCCGGCAGTTTATCCGCGACTAGCGGGAGGGCCACCGGGGAGCTGTTTTTT | CAGSLSATSGRATGELFF
TRBJ2-7 | TRBD2 | TRBV12-3/TRBV12-4 | NA | TGTGCCAGCACCTTGATACCTAGCGGGTGGGGGTTCTACAATGAGCAGTACTTC | CASTLIPSGWGFYNEQYF
TRBJ2-6 | NA | TRBV2 | NA | TGTGCCAGCAGGGGACCTCTATCCGTGCACTCTGGGGCCAACGTCCTGACTTTC | CASRGPLSVHSGANVLTF
TRBJ2-1 | TRBD2 | TRBV6-5 | NA | TGTGCCAGCACCCCGTCTGGGGGGGACTACAATGAGCAGTTCTTC | CASTPSGGDYNEQFF
TRBJ1-2 | NA | TRBV20-1 | many | TGCAGTGCTAGAGAGCGAGGACAGCTCTATGGCTACACCTTC | CSARERGQLYGYTF
TRBJ1-5 | NA | TRBV27 | NA | TGTGCCAGCAGTTTATATGCGGGGATAAGGAATCAGCCCCAGCATTTT | CASSLYAGIRNQPQHF
TRBJ2-5 | TRBD1 | TRBV20-1 | NA | TGCAGTGCTATGGCAGGGGGCGCGTTGGAGACCCAGTACTTC | CSAMAGGALETQYF
TRBJ1-1 | NA | TRBV5-1 | NA | TGCGCCAGCAGCTTCGCAGGCCCATCGGAAGCTTTCTTT | CASSFAGPSEAFF
TRBJ2-1 | NA | TRBV15 | NA | TGTGCCACCAGCAGAGAACCGACTAGCTCCTACAATGAGCAGTTCTTC | CATSREPTSSYNEQFF
TRBJ1-4 | NA | TRBV11-2 | once | TGTGCCAGCAGCTCGAGGACCCGAGGTGATGAAAAACCGTTTTTT | CASSSRTRGDEKPFF
TRBJ1-1 | NA | TRBV12-3/TRBV12-4 | NA | TGTGCCAGCAGTTTAGCGGGTTTTCGGGGGAGCACTGAAGCTTTCTTT | CASSLAGFRGSTEAFF
TRBJ2-7 | NA | TRBV13 | few | TGTGCCAGCAGCTTTCGGGATGCCTACGAGCAGTACTTC | CASSFRDAYEQYF
TRBJ1-4 | NA | TRBV10-3 | NA | TGTGCCATCAGTGAGTCGACAGGCGTGGCAACTAATGAAAAACTGTTTTTT | CAISESTGVATNEKLFF
TRBJ2-3 | NA | TRBV5-1 | many | TGCGCCAGCAGTGTACGGGGTAGCACAGATACGCAGTATTTT | CASSVRGSTDTQYF
TRBJ2-1 | NA | TRBV20-1 | few | TGCAGGGGGGGACAACCGAGCTCCTACAATGAGCAGTTCTTC | CRGGQPSSYNEQFF
TRBJ2-6 | NA | TRBV20-1 | few | TGCAGTGCTAGAGTTAATAAGGGCAGGGGCCTCTCTGGGGCCAACGTCCTGACTTTC | CSARVNKGRGLSGANVLTF
TRBJ2-3 | NA | TRBV20-1 | few | TGCAGTGCTAGCATGTTCACAGATACGCAGTATTTT | CSASMFTDTQYF
TRBJ1-4 | NA | TRBV20-1 | NA | TGCAGTGCTAGACCTGGGCAGGGACAACTGTTTTTT | CSARPGQGQLFF
TRBJ2-1 | TRBD2 | TRBV7-2 | few | TGTGCCAGCCAATTGAGGCTAGCCGGGGGGGCGAGGTACAATGAGCAGTTCTTC | CASQLRLAGGARYNEQFF
TRBJ2-4 | NA | TRBV6-6 | NA | TGTGCCAGCAGTTACGTAGGCACCGGAGGGGCCAAAAACATTCAGTACTTC | CASSYVGTGGAKNIQYF
TRBJ1-1 | TRBD1 | TRBV7-9 | NA | TGTGCCGGCAGCTTAGCCCGTGGCAGGGGGCCAATAGGTGAAGCTTTCTTT | CAGSLARGRGPIGEAFF
TRBJ1-1 | NA | TRBV20-1 | NA | TGCAGTGCTCGGAACCGGGCAGCTATGAACACTGAAGCTTTCTTT | CSARNRAAMNTEAFF